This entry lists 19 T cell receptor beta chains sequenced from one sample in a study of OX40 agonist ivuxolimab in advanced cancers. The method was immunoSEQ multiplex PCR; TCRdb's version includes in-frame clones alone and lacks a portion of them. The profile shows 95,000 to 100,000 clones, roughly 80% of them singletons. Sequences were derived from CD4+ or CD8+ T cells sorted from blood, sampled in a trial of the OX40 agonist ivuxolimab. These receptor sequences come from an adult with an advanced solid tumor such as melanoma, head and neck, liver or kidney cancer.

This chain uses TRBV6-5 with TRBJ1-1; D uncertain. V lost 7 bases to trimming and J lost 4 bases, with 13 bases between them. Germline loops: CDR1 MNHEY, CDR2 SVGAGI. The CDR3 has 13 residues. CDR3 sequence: CASNTSPITEAFF. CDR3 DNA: TGTGCCAGCAACACTTCACCAATCACTGAAGCTTTCTTT.

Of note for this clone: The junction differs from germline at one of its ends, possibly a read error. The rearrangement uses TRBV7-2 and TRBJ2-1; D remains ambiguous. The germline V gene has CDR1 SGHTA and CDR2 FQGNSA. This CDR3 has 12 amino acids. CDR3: CASSLIGTAIIF. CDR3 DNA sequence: TGTGCCAGCAGCTTAATCGGAACAGCCATCATCTTC.

The CDR3 nucleotides read TGTGCCAGCAGCAAAGGGGGGGCGAAGACTGAAGCTTTCTTT. As protein: CASSKGGAKTEAFF. This sequence joins TRBV21-1 and TRBJ1-1. TRBV21-1 is labeled a pseudogene. The CDR3 totals 14 residues.

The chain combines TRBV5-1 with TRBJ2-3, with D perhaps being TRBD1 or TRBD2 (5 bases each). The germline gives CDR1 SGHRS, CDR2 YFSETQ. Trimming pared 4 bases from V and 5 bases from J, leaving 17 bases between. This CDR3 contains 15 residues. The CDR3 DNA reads TGCGCCAGCAGCCGAGGGGACGGCTTGAAAGATACGCAGTATTTT. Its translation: CASSRGDGLKDTQYF.

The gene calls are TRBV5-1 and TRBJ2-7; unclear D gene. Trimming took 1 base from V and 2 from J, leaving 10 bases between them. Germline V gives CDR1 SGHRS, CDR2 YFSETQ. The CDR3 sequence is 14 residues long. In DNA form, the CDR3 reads TGCGCCAGCAGCTTGACGGGCGGAACCTACGAGCAGTACTTC. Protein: CASSLTGGTYEQYF.

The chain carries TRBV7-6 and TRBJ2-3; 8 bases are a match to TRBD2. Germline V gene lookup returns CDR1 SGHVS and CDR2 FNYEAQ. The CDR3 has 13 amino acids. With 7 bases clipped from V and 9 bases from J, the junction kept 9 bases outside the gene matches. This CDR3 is CASTDSPGGTQYF. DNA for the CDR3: TGTGCCAGCACCGATTCCCCGGGGGGGACGCAGTATTTT.

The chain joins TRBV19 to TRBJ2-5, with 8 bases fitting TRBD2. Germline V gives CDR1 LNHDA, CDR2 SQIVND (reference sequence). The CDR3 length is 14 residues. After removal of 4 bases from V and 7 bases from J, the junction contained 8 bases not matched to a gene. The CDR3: CASSNSGTPGTQYF. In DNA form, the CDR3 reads TGTGCCAGTAGTAATAGCGGGACTCCCGGGACCCAGTACTTC.

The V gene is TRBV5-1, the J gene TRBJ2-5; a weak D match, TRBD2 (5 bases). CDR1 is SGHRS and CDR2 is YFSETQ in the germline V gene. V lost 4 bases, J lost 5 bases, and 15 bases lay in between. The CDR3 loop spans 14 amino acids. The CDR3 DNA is TGCGCCAGCAGCCCAAGCCCGGGAAGGGAGACCCAGTACTTC. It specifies CASSPSPGRETQYF.

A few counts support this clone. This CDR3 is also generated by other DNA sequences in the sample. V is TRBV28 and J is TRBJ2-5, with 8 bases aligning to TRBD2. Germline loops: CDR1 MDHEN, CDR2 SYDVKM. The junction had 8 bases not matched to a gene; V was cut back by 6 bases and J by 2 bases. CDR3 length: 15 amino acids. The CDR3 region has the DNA TGTGCCAGCAGCTTGACGGGAGGGGGACAAGAGACCCAGTACTTC. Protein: CASSLTGGGQETQYF.

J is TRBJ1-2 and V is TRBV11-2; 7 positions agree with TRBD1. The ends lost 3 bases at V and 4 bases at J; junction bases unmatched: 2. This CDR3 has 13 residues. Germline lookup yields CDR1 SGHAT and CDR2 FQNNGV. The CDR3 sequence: CASSFGTVYGYTF. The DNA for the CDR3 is TGTGCCAGCAGCTTCGGGACAGTCTATGGCTACACCTTC.

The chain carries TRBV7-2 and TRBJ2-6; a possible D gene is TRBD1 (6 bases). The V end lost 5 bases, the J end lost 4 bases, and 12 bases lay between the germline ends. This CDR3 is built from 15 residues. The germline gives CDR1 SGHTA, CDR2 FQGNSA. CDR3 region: CASSRDRTGANVLTF. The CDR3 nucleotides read TGTGCCAGCAGCCGAGACAGGACGGGGGCCAACGTCCTGACTTTC.

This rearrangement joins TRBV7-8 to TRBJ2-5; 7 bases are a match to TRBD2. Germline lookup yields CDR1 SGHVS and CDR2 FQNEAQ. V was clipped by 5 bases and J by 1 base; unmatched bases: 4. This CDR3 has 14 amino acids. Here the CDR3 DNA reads TGTGCCAGCAGCGTGCGGGAGACCCAAGAGACCCAGTACTTC. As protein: CASSVRETQETQYF.

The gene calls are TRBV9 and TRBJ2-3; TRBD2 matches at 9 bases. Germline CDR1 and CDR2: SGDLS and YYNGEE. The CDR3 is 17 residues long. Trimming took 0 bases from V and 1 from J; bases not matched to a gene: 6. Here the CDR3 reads CASSVGIAGARTDTQYF. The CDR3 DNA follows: TGTGCCAGCAGCGTAGGGATAGCGGGGGCCCGCACAGATACGCAGTATTTT.

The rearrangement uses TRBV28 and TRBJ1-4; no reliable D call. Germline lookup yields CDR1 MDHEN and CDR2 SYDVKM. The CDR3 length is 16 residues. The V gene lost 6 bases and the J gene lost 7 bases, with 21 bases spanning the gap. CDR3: CASSRGRSGGSEKLFF. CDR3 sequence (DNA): TGTGCCAGCAGCCGCGGGAGGTCCGGCGGCAGTGAAAAACTGTTTTTT.

The CDR3 DNA is TGTGCCAGCAGTTTAACGCGGACAGGGCGATATGGCTACACCTTC. This codes for CASSLTRTGRYGYTF. This chain joins TRBV27 and TRBJ1-2; TRBD1 aligns across 8 bases. Trimming took 2 bases from V and 5 from J; bases not matched to a gene: 7. The germline gives CDR1 MNHEY, CDR2 SMNVEV (reference sequence). The CDR3 spans 15 residues.

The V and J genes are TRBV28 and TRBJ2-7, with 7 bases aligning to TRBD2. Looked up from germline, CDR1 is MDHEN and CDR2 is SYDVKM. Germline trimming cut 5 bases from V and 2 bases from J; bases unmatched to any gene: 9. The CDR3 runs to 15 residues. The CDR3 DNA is TGTGCCAGCAGTCGGCCCCCTAGCGGTACCTACGAGCAGTACTTC. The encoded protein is CASSRPPSGTYEQYF.

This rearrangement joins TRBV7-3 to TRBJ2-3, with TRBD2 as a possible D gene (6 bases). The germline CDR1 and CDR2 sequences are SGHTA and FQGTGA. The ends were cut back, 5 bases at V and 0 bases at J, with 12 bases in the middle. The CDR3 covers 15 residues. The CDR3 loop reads CASSLSGHSTDTQYF. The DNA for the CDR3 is TGTGCCAGCAGCCTAAGCGGGCATAGCACAGATACGCAGTATTTT.

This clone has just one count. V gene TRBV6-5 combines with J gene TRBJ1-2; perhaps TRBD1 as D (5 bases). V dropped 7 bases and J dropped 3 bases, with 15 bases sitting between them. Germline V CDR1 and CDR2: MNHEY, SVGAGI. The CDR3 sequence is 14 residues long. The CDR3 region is CASTSEGLYYGYTF. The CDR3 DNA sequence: TGTGCCAGCACCTCTGAGGGACTTTACTATGGCTACACCTTC.

In DNA, the CDR3 is TGTGCCAGCAGCTTGGGACTAGCGGGAGAACACGAGCAGTACTTC. It specifies CASSLGLAGEHEQYF. This chain connects TRBV11-2 to TRBJ2-7, with 14 nucleotides matching TRBD2. The J segment lost 5 bases and the V segment lost 3 bases, leaving 3 bases of the junction unmatched. Germline V CDR1 and CDR2: SGHAT, FQNNGV. This CDR3 has 15 amino acids. Drawing the rest from reference TRBV11-2 and TRBJ2-7, the complete variable domain is EAGVAQSPRYKIIEKRQSVAFWCNPISGHATLYWYQQILGQGPKLLIQFQNNGVVDDSQLPKDRFSAERLKGVDSTLKIQPAKLEDSAVYLCASSLGLAGEHEQYFGPGTRLTVT.